The clone carrying this T cell receptor (beta chain) was detected only once. The target antigen is unknown. This record belongs to a study of shared clonotypes between healthy human individuals. Naive CD8 cells were CD45RO-negative, positively selected for CCR7, excluding terminally differentiated effector memory CD45RA+ cells. Overall study results and limits: Some clonotypes were shared by all four sorted-subset donors, while others were not shared. The non-shared ones had lower generation probabilities than the shared ones.

The method was immunoSEQ multiplex PCR; TCRdb's version includes in-frame clones alone and lacks a portion of them. Altogether about 2.1 million clones are present, roughly 91% being singletons, with the ten largest covering under 2%. Germline-derived CDR1 and CDR2 are SEHNR and FQNEAQ (reference sequence). V was trimmed by 2 bases and J by 0 bases, leaving 14 bases between them. This CDR3 is 16 amino acids long. The sequenced sample was naive CD8+ T cells from PBMCs. This rearrangement joins TRBV7-9 to TRBJ2-7; maybe TRBD1 (6 bases). This sequence was found in a man aged 18 to 35 in good health. Some clones in this sample may be carry-over from other donors' samples. DNA of the CDR3: TGTGCCAGCAGCTTAAACGCAGGGGCCAGCTCCTACGAGCAGTACTTC. This sequence encodes CASSLNAGASSYEQYF.